These T cell receptor beta chains were read from a single sample in a study of T cell responses to AZD1222 COVID-19 vaccine. Sequencing was performed with immunoSEQ multiplex PCR; in TCRdb, only in-frame clones are kept and a portion is missing. The data contain about 130,000 clones, approximately 91% of them singletons. The sequenced sample was peripheral blood, obtained 28 days after the second AZD1222 dose. Receptors originate from an adult who received the AZD1222 COVID-19 vaccine. CDR3s include the opening cysteine and the closing phenylalanine or tryptophan. Each record gives: V gene, J gene, CDR3 protein.

V: TRBV30; J: TRBJ2-2; CDR3: CACPPHANTGELFF
V: TRBV19; J: TRBJ2-1; CDR3: CASSTRTSGGGLYNEQFF
V: TRBV5-6; J: TRBJ1-5; CDR3: CASHESGRYNQPQHF
V: TRBV19; J: TRBJ1-6; CDR3: CATSRGRGNGSPLHF
V: TRBV28; J: TRBJ1-5; CDR3: CASSSLGGVRGPQHF
V: TRBV7-3; J: TRBJ2-3; CDR3: CASSPRLAGSTDTQYF
V: TRBV6-5; J: TRBJ1-5; CDR3: CASSRQGGNQPQHF
V: TRBV9; J: TRBJ1-6; CDR3: CASSVDEGIGIPLHF
V: TRBV27; J: TRBJ2-5; CDR3: CASRGGWETQYF
V: TRBV7-9; J: TRBJ1-1; CDR3: CASSSQTNRGRRTEAFF
V: TRBV10-3; J: TRBJ2-3; CDR3: CAIKGAFSTDTQYF
V: TRBV9; J: TRBJ2-7; CDR3: CASSGMAPTEQYF
V: TRBV6-5; J: TRBJ2-5; CDR3: CASEAGGGETQYF